These 11 T cell receptor beta chains were sequenced from one sample in a study of blood T cell repertoires in COVID-19. TCRdb's table, derived via immunoSEQ multiplex PCR, lists solely in-frame clones and lacks some. The data show under 20,000 clones, with 80% seen just once and more than 9.5% held by the top ten. What was sequenced was peripheral blood. These receptors originate from a man older than 75 with acute or convalescent COVID-19.

CDR3 sequence: CASSHYRTSGGGLKADEQYF. For the CDR3, the DNA is TGTGCCAGCAGCCATTATAGGACTAGCGGGGGGGGCCTAAAGGCGGACGAGCAGTACTTC. The gene calls are TRBV3-1 (or the pseudogene TRBV3-2) and TRBJ2-7; 15 positions match TRBD2. The V gene end was trimmed by 3 bases and the J gene end by 5 bases; junction bases not matched to a gene: 17. The CDR3 has 20 residues. Germline V gene sequence: CDR1 LGHDT, CDR2 YNNKEL (reference sequence).

The chain combines TRBV5-1 with TRBJ1-2; TRBD1 matches 7 bases. V trimming: 3 bases; J trimming: 5 bases; junction bases outside the gene matches: 13. Germline V gives CDR1 SGHRS, CDR2 YFSETQ. This CDR3 region has 16 residues. CDR3 in DNA: TGCGCCAGCAGCTCGTACACCGGGACAGCGCCATATGGCTACACCTTC. Protein product: CASSSYTGTAPYGYTF. The full variable domain, completed using reference TRBV5-1 and TRBJ1-2, is KAGVTQTPRYLIKTRGQQVTLSCSPISGHRSVSWYQQTPGQGLQFLFEYFSETQRNKGNFPGRFSGRQFSNSRSEMNVSTLELGDSALYLCASSSYTGTAPYGYTFGSGTRLTVV.

V usage is TRBV6-5 and J usage is TRBJ1-3, with D unresolved. Trimming removed 7 bases at V and 4 bases at J, with 8 bases between. This CDR3 is 12 amino acids long. Per germline, CDR1 MNHEY and CDR2 SVGAGI. CDR3 bases: TGTGCCAGCAAAGAGAGAGGAAACACCATATATTTT. Its translation is CASKERGNTIYF.

The genes are TRBV7-2 and TRBJ1-6; D is undetermined. This CDR3 contains 15 residues. The V end was cut by 1 base, the J end by 5 bases, with 9 bases between. Germline assignment: CDR1 SGHTA and CDR2 FQGNSA. The CDR3 sequence is CASSLVPTNNSPLHF. The CDR3 DNA reads TGTGCCAGCAGCTTAGTCCCAACTAATAATTCACCCCTCCACTTT. The variable domain in full, with the rest retrieved from reference TRBV7-2 and TRBJ1-6, is GAGVSQSPSNKVTEKGKDVELRCDPISGHTALYWYRQSLGQGLEFLIYFQGNSAPDKSGLPSDRFSAERTGGSVSTLTIQRTQQEDSAVYLCASSLVPTNNSPLHFGNGTRLTVT.

This chain joins TRBV2 and TRBJ1-6; 8 bases are a match to TRBD1. Germline-derived CDR1 and CDR2 are SNHLY and FYNNEI. This CDR3 region has 15 residues. The J segment lost 5 bases and the V segment lost 7 bases, leaving 7 bases of the junction unmatched. CDR3 residues: CASKRQGADNSPLHF. As DNA, the CDR3 is TGTGCCAGCAAGAGGCAGGGGGCGGATAATTCACCCCTCCACTTT.

V gene TRBV6-2 or TRBV6-3 combines with J gene TRBJ1-5, with 8 bases identical to TRBD1. V lost 4 bases to trimming and J lost 5 bases; unmatched junction nucleotides: 4. Germline V CDR1 and CDR2: MNHEY, SVGEGT. The CDR3 contains 14 residues. The CDR3 sequence: CASSFDRGYQPQHF. The CDR3 coding sequence is TGTGCCAGCAGTTTTGACAGGGGTTATCAGCCCCAGCATTTT.

This chain links TRBV13 with TRBJ2-1; 8 bases align to TRBD2. Germline lookup yields CDR1 PRHDT and CDR2 FYEKMQ (reference sequence). V shed 4 bases and J 1 base; nucleotides not matched to a gene: 6. CDR3 length: 16 residues. CDR3 protein: CASSSLGGGSYNEQFF. The DNA for the CDR3 is TGTGCCAGCAGCTCCCTCGGGGGGGGGTCCTACAATGAGCAGTTCTTC.

About this clone itself: Distinct nucleotide sequences in the sample also encode this CDR3. V gene TRBV7-2 combines with J gene TRBJ2-2; the D gene is possibly TRBD2 (5 bases). CDR1 and CDR2 (germline): SGHTA, FQGNSA. V lost 0 bases and J lost 0, with 11 bases in between. The CDR3 runs to 17 residues. CDR3 DNA sequence: TGTGCCAGCAGCTTAGCGGGTGGGAGCGCGAACACCGGGGAGCTGTTTTTT. Protein product: CASSLAGGSANTGELFF.

This chain connects TRBV2 to TRBJ2-7; 8 bases are shared with TRBD1. The ends lost 6 bases at V and 3 bases at J; junction bases unmatched: 10. The CDR3 spans 15 residues. The germline CDR1 and CDR2 sequences are SNHLY and FYNNEI. The CDR3 reads CASSDSGTGDYEQYF. In nucleotides, the CDR3 is TGTGCCAGCAGCGACTCCGGGACAGGTGACTACGAGCAGTACTTC.

The V and J genes are TRBV4-3 and TRBJ1-3, with D uncertain. The germline CDR1 and CDR2 sequences are LGHNA and YSLEER. V dropped 4 bases and J dropped 4 bases, with 14 bases sitting between them. The CDR3 has 15 residues. DNA for the CDR3: TGCGCCAGCAGCCGTCAAATAAGCGAAGGAAACACCATATATTTT. This encodes CASSRQISEGNTIYF.

The chain has TRBV7-2 and TRBJ1-4; no firm D call. Germline CDR1 reads SGHTA; CDR2 reads FQGNSA. V was cut by 0 bases and J by 1 base, with 9 bases left in between. The CDR3 has 16 amino acids. In DNA, the CDR3 is TGTGCCAGCAGCTTAGCGTCCGGGATAACTAATGAAAAACTGTTTTTT. Its protein product is CASSLASGITNEKLFF.